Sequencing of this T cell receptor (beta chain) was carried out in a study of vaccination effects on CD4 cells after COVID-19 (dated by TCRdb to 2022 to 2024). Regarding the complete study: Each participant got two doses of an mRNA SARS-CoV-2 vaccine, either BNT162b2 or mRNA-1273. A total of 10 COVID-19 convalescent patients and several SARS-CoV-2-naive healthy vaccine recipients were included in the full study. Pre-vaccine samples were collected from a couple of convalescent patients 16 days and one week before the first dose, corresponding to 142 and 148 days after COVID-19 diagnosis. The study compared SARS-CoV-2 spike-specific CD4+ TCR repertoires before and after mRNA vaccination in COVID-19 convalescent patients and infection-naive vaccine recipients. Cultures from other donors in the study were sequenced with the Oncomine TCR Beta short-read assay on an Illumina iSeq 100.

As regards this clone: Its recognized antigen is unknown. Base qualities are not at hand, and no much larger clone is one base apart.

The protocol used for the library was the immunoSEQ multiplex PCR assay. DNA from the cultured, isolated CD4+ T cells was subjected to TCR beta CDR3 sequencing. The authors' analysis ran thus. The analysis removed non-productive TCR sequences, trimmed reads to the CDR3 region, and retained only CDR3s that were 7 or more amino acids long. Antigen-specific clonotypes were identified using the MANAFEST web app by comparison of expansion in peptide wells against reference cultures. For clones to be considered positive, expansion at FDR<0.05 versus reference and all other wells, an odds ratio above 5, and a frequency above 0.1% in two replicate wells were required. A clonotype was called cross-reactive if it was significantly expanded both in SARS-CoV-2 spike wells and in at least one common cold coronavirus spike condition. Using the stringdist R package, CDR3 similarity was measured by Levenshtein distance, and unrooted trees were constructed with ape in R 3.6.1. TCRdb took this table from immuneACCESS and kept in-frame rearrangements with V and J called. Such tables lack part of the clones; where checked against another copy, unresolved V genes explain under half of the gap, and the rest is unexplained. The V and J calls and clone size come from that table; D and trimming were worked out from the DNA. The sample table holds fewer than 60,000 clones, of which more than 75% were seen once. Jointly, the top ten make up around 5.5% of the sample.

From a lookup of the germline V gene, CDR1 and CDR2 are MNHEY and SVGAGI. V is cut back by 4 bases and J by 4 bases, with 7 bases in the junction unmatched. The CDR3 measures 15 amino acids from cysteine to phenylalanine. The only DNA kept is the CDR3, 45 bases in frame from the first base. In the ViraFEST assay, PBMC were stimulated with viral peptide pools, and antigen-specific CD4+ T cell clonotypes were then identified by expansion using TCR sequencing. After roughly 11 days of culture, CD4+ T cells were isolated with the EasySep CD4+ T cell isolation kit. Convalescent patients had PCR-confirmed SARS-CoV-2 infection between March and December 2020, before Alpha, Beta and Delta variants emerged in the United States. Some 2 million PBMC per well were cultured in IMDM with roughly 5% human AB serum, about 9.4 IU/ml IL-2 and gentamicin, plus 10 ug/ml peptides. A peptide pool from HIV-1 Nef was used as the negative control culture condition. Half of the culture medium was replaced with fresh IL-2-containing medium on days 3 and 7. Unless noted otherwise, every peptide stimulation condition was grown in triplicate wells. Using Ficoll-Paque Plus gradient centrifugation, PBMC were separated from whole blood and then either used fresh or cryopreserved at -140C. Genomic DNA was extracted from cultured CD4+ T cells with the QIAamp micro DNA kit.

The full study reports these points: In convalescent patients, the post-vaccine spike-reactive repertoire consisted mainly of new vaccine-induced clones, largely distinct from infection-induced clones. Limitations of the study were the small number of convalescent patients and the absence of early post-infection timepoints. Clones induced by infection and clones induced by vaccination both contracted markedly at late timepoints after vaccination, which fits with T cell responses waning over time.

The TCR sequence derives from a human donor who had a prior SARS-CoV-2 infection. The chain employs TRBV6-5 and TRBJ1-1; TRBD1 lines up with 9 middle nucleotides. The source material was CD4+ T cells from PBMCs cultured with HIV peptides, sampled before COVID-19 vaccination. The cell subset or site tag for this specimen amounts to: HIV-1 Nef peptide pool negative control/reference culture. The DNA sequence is TGTGCCAGCAGTTTCAACCGGGACAGGGTCACTGAAGCTTTCTTT. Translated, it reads CASSFNRDRVTEAFF.